The 29 T cell receptor beta chains given below trace back to one sample, sequenced in a study of cytomegalovirus exposure and HLA in healthy donors. This PCR relied on a set of 60 Vbeta primers and 13 Jbeta primers. Sequenced by immunoSEQ multiplex PCR; TCRdb stores in-frame clones only, minus some. Found here are approximately 190,000 clones, approximately 70% of them singletons; the top ten hold 2.5% to 3%. The sequencing input was PBMCs. The origin of the receptors is a man in his forties or fifties in good health and CMV-seropositive.

This chain joins TRBV28 and TRBJ1-2, with 9 bases matching TRBD1. The CDR3 is 16 amino acids. Germline trimming cut 5 bases from V and 3 bases from J; bases unmatched to any gene: 10. Germline V gene data show CDR1 as MDHEN and CDR2 as SYDVKM. CDR3 region: CASSGPGTGIDYGYTF. CDR3 sequence (DNA): TGTGCCAGCAGTGGGCCCGGGACAGGGATAGACTATGGCTACACCTTC.

The gene calls are TRBV6-5 and TRBJ2-7; 8 bases fit TRBD1. Looked up from germline, CDR1 is MNHEY and CDR2 is SVGAGI. V was pared by 6 bases and J by 3 bases, with 7 bases of the junction left unmatched. This CDR3 has 14 residues. DNA of the CDR3: TGTGCCAGCAGCTCAGGGGGCCTTCTCTACGAGCAGTACTTC. As protein: CASSSGGLLYEQYF.

V is TRBV7-8 and J is TRBJ1-1, with a possible D match to TRBD1 (5 bases). The V end was cut by 5 bases, the J end by 9 bases, with 16 bases between. The CDR3 consists of 13 residues. The germline V gene encodes CDR1 SGHVS and CDR2 FQNEAQ. The CDR3 is CASSPGGGSKAFF. The DNA for the CDR3 is TGTGCCAGCAGCCCGGGGGGGGGTTCAAAAGCTTTCTTT. The full variable domain, with the rest looked up from reference TRBV7-8 and TRBJ1-1, is GAGVSQSPRYKVAKRGQDVALRCDPISGHVSLFWYQQALGQGPEFLTYFQNEAQLDKSGLPSDRFFAERPEGSVSTLKIQRTQQEDSAVYLCASSPGGGSKAFFGQGTRLTVV.

This clone was picked up a small number of times. The V call is TRBV4-1, the J call TRBJ1-5, with TRBD1 identical over 10 bases. Trimming cost V 1 base and J 7 bases; bases outside gene matches: 7. The V gene's germline CDR1 is MGHRA and CDR2 YSYEKL. CDR3 length: 16 residues. The CDR3 DNA sequence: TGCGCCAGCAGCCAAGGACAGGGGGCAGAGGGACAGCCCCAGCATTTT. Translating gives CASSQGQGAEGQPQHF.

This clone has more than one count but fewer than ten. V and J are TRBV25-1 and TRBJ1-4; 7 bases align to TRBD1. V shed 9 bases and J 4 bases; nucleotides not matched to a gene: 11. CDR1 is MGHDK and CDR2 is SYGVNS in the germline V gene. The CDR3 extends over 15 amino acids. In DNA form, the CDR3 reads TGTGCCAGTCGAGGGGGCGCCTATAGTAATGAAAAACTGTTTTTT. The encoded protein is CASRGGAYSNEKLFF.

The chain combines TRBV15 with TRBJ2-3, with a possible D match to TRBD2 (7 bases). V was clipped by 0 bases and J by 5 bases, with 15 bases between them. The CDR3 extends over 16 amino acids. CDR1 and CDR2 from the germline V gene are LNHNV and YYDKDF (reference sequence). CDR3 DNA: TGTGCCACCAGCAGAGATTTTCCAGGGGAGGGAGATACGCAGTATTTT. Its translation: CATSRDFPGEGDTQYF.

V is TRBV5-4 and J is TRBJ2-7; TRBD1 might be the D (6 bases). Germline CDR1 and CDR2: SGHNT and YYREEE (reference sequence). The CDR3 spans 14 residues. V lost 0 bases, J lost 4 bases, and 11 bases lay in between. CDR3 amino acids: CASSLEAGEYEQYF. For the CDR3, the DNA is TGTGCCAGCAGCTTGGAAGCAGGGGAGTACGAGCAGTACTTC.

The rearrangement links TRBV29-1 to TRBJ1-4; 9 bases map to TRBD1. The germline V gene encodes CDR1 SQVTM and CDR2 ANQGSEA. With V trimmed by 7 bases and J by 6 bases, 9 bases remained unmatched. This CDR3 comprises 14 residues. The CDR3 protein is CSAVLQGADEKLFF. The CDR3 region has the DNA TGCAGCGCTGTACTACAGGGGGCTGATGAAAAACTGTTTTTT.

V and J are TRBV28 and TRBJ1-1; D is possibly TRBD1 (6 bases). There are 14 residues in the CDR3. The germline V gene encodes CDR1 MDHEN and CDR2 SYDVKM. V was pared by 5 bases and J by 6 bases, with 16 bases between. The CDR3 region is CASSPQVWTAEAFF. The CDR3 DNA follows: TGTGCCAGCAGTCCCCAAGTCTGGACAGCTGAAGCTTTCTTT.

V and J are TRBV11-2 and TRBJ1-1; the D is unclear. Germline lookup yields CDR1 SGHAT and CDR2 FQNNGV. V lost 2 bases and J 0 bases, leaving 7 bases between the germline ends. This CDR3 is built from 14 residues. The CDR3 loop is CASSLSRMNTEAFF. Here the CDR3 DNA reads TGTGCCAGCAGCTTATCCAGGATGAACACTGAAGCTTTCTTT.

V and J are TRBV4-2 and TRBJ2-7; 8 bases line up with TRBD1. This CDR3 has 17 residues. Germline values: CDR1 LGHNA, CDR2 YNFKEQ. Germline trimming cut 1 base from V and 0 bases from J; bases unmatched to any gene: 8. CDR3 protein: CASSQVGTGPNSYEQYF. CDR3 nucleotide sequence: TGTGCCAGCAGCCAAGTTGGGACAGGTCCCAACTCCTACGAGCAGTACTTC.

This clone turned up a few times. The J gene is TRBJ2-3, the V gene TRBV19; the match to TRBD1 covers 7 bases. This CDR3 has 14 residues. Germline V gives CDR1 LNHDA, CDR2 SQIVND (reference sequence). With V trimmed by 9 bases and J by 1 base, 7 bases remained unmatched. CDR3 sequence (DNA): TGTGCCAGCCGAGCAGGGGGTGGCACAGATACGCAGTATTTT. This sequence encodes CASRAGGGTDTQYF.

The chain is built from TRBV11-3 and TRBJ2-7; TRBD2 matches 16 bases. V gave up 4 bases and J gave up 5 bases; unmatched junction bases: 2. CDR3 size: 15 residues. Germline loops: CDR1 SGHNT, CDR2 YENEEA. CDR3 nucleotide sequence: TGTGCCAGCAGCTCCGGGACTAGCGGGGGGGACGAGCAGTACTTC. Encoded protein: CASSSGTSGGDEQYF.

The V gene is TRBV27, the J gene TRBJ2-7; a weak D match, TRBD1 (7 bases). With 2 bases removed from V and 5 bases from J, the gap between germline ends came to 13 bases. CDR1 is MNHEY and CDR2 is SMNVEV in the germline V gene (reference sequence). This CDR3 is built from 14 residues. The CDR3 coding sequence is TGTGCCAGCAGTTTAGGAGGGGGCGGGCACGAGCAGTACTTC. This encodes CASSLGGGGHEQYF.

The chain joins TRBV5-1 to TRBJ2-3; 14 bases are a match to TRBD2. The germline CDR1 and CDR2 sequences are SGHRS and YFSETQ. The V gene end was trimmed by 1 base and the J gene end by 7 bases; junction bases not matched to a gene: 5. The CDR3 spans 16 residues. In nucleotides, the CDR3 is TGCGCCAGCAGCTTGTCGGGGACTAGCGGGGGACATACGCAGTATTTT. Amino acid sequence: CASSLSGTSGGHTQYF.

The rearrangement joins TRBV5-1 to TRBJ2-6; weak D call: TRBD1 (5 bases). CDR1 SGHRS and CDR2 YFSETQ come from the germline V gene. This CDR3 has 16 amino acids. V lost 0 bases to trimming and J lost 2 bases, with 9 bases between them. CDR3 bases: TGCGCCAGCAGCTTGGAAGGGGCAGCTGGGGCCAACGTCCTGACTTTC. Translated, it gives CASSLEGAAGANVLTF.

The chain uses TRBV19 and TRBJ1-1; weak D call: TRBD1 (5 bases). The V gene lost 6 bases and the J gene lost 6 bases, with 23 bases spanning the gap. Germline values: CDR1 LNHDA, CDR2 SQIVND (reference sequence). There are 16 residues in the CDR3. The CDR3 DNA reads as TGTGCCAGTAGGGCGCGGGACCCCCTCGGGGCGCCTGAAGCTTTCTTT. Translation gives CASRARDPLGAPEAFF.

This clone was detected a few times. The rearrangement uses TRBV5-5 and TRBJ2-7; D call uncertain. Germline CDR1 reads SGHKS; CDR2 reads YYEKEE (reference sequence). V lost 4 bases and J lost 3, with 5 bases in between. The length of the CDR3 is 11 residues. The CDR3 region is CASSPYYEQYF. CDR3 DNA: TGTGCCAGCAGCCCTTACTACGAGCAGTACTTC. Complete variable domain (other parts from reference TRBV5-5 and TRBJ2-7): DAGVTQSPTHLIKTRGQQVTLRCSPISGHKSVSWYQQVLGQGPQFIFQYYEKEERGRGNFPDRFSARQFPNYSSELNVNALLLGDSALYLCASSPYYEQYFGPGTRLTVT.

The chain employs TRBV9 and TRBJ2-2; D is unclear. The germline V gene encodes CDR1 SGDLS and CDR2 YYNGEE. CDR3 length: 14 residues. The germline V and J ends were trimmed by 2 bases and 8 bases, with 13 bases remaining between them. This CDR3 is CASSVGLSAGELFF. The CDR3 DNA is TGTGCCAGCAGCGTTGGCTTGTCTGCTGGGGAGCTGTTTTTT. Complete variable domain (other parts from reference TRBV9 and TRBJ2-2): DSGVTQTPKHLITATGQRVTLRCSPRSGDLSVYWYQQSLDQGLQFLIQYYNGEERAKGNILERFSAQQFPDLHSELNLSSLELGDSALYFCASSVGLSAGELFFGEGSRLTVL.

Only one count was recorded for this clone. The V and J genes are TRBV21-1 and TRBJ2-7; the D call of TRBD2 is as the table states it, not checked on the DNA. TRBV21-1 is a pseudogene. The CDR3 has 17 residues. CDR3 amino acids: CASTLPGRGTSGYEQYF. The CDR3 DNA is TGTGCCAGCACCCTTCCAGGCCGTGGGACTAGCGGTTACGAGCAGTACTTC.

CDR3 in amino acids: CASSEPNRAYYEQYF. The CDR3 region has the DNA TGTGCCAGCAGTGAACCCAACAGGGCGTACTACGAGCAGTACTTC. V is TRBV2 and J is TRBJ2-7, with D perhaps TRBD1 (6 bases). V lost 2 bases to trimming and J lost 3 bases, with 14 bases between them. The germline gives CDR1 SNHLY, CDR2 FYNNEI. The CDR3 is made up of 15 amino acids.

The chain recombines TRBV7-3 with TRBJ1-1; D ambiguous. Germline-derived CDR1 and CDR2 are SGHTA and FQGTGA. V dropped 0 bases and J dropped 4 bases, with 6 bases sitting between them. There are 13 residues in the CDR3. CDR3 sequence: CASSLTIGTEAFF. The CDR3 DNA follows: TGTGCCAGCAGCTTAACTATCGGCACTGAAGCTTTCTTT.

J is TRBJ1-1 and V is TRBV7-2; D not resolved. The V gene lost 2 bases and the J gene lost 3 bases, with 10 bases spanning the gap. Germline lookup yields CDR1 SGHTA and CDR2 FQGNSA. This CDR3 has 14 residues. The CDR3 loop reads CASSLQVKDTEAFF. The CDR3 DNA sequence: TGTGCCAGCAGCTTACAGGTAAAGGACACTGAAGCTTTCTTT.

The rearrangement links TRBV18 to TRBJ2-7; perhaps TRBD1 as D (5 bases). Trimming cost V 3 bases and J 2 bases, with 8 bases left between them. The CDR3 covers 13 residues. Germline loops: CDR1 KGHSH, CDR2 LQKENI. The CDR3, as DNA: TGTGCCAGCTCACCCACAGGTGCCTACGAGCAGTACTTC. Its translation: CASSPTGAYEQYF. Looking up the rest from reference TRBV18 and TRBJ2-7 gives the full variable domain: NAGVMQNPRHLVRRRGQEARLRCSPMKGHSHVYWYRQLPEEGLKFMVYLQKENIIDESGMPKERFSAEFPKEGPSILRIQQVVRGDSAAYFCASSPTGAYEQYFGPGTRLTVT.

The V gene is TRBV13, the J gene TRBJ2-7; TRBD1 matches 7 bases. CDR1 PRHDT and CDR2 FYEKMQ come from the germline V gene (reference sequence). V trimming: 10 bases; J trimming: 3 bases; junction bases outside the gene matches: 9. This CDR3 spans 13 amino acids. CDR3 region: CATARDSGYEQYF. In DNA form, the CDR3 reads TGTGCCACCGCCCGGGACAGCGGCTACGAGCAGTACTTC.

The rearrangement joins TRBV6-5 to TRBJ1-2, with TRBD1 matching 7 bases. The V gene end was trimmed by 2 bases and the J gene end by 2 bases; junction bases not matched to a gene: 5. The germline gives CDR1 MNHEY, CDR2 SVGAGI. CDR3 length: 15 amino acids. The CDR3 DNA sequence: TGTGCCAGCAGTTACGCCCAGGGGGGAAACTATGGCTACACCTTC. Residues: CASSYAQGGNYGYTF.

V gene TRBV28 combines with J gene TRBJ1-3; tentatively, D is TRBD1 (5 bases). The CDR3 spans 14 residues. CDR1 and CDR2 from the germline V gene are MDHEN and SYDVKM. Trimming took off 4 bases at V and 0 bases at J, with 7 bases between the two ends. CDR3 in amino acids: CASSSGGSGNTIYF. DNA of the CDR3: TGTGCCAGCAGTTCCGGGGGCTCTGGAAACACCATATATTTT. Full variable domain (rest looked up from reference TRBV28 and TRBJ1-3): DVKVTQSSRYLVKRTGEKVFLECVQDMDHENMFWYRQDPGLGLRLIYFSYDVKMKEKGDIPEGYSVSREKKERFSLILESASTNQTSMYLCASSSGGSGNTIYFGEGSWLTVV.

The chain uses TRBV7-9 and TRBJ2-1, with TRBD1 matching 8 bases. CDR3 length: 13 residues. The ends lost 6 bases at V and 5 bases at J; junction bases unmatched: 3. The germline gives CDR1 SEHNR, CDR2 FQNEAQ (reference sequence). Written as DNA, the CDR3 is TGTGCCAGCAGGGGACAGGCTGACAATGAGCAGTTCTTC. Translated: CASRGQADNEQFF.

The rearrangement uses TRBV15 and TRBJ1-2, with 7 bases fitting TRBD1. J lost 8 bases, V lost 1 base, and 10 bases had no gene match. Per the germline V gene, CDR1 is LNHNV and CDR2 is YYDKDF (reference sequence). This CDR3 region has 15 residues. In DNA, the CDR3 is TGTGCCACCAGCAGAGGACGGGACAGCTCTTTGGGCTACACCTTC. Residues: CATSRGRDSSLGYTF.